This T cell receptor beta chain emerged from a study of shared clonotypes between healthy human individuals. Study summary: Serving as donors were a couple of women and a few men, whose ages spanned 18 to 49.

The assay was immunoSEQ multiplex PCR, and TCRdb's table has in-frame clones only and misses some. The sample lists 2 million to 3 million clones, 93% occurring once. Germline V gene data show CDR1 as SEHNR and CDR2 as FQNEAQ (reference sequence). With 4 bases clipped from V and 5 bases from J, the junction kept 6 bases outside the gene matches. This CDR3 contains 15 residues. The genes are TRBV7-9 and TRBJ1-5, with 9 bases fitting TRBD1. The clonotype was recovered from a man younger than 30 in good health. Some clones in this sample may be carry-over from other donors' samples. The specimen sequenced was naive CD4+ T cells from PBMCs. Described subset: CD45RA+ positively selected. CDR3 nucleotides: TGTGCCAGCAGCTCCTGGGACAGGGAGGATCAGCCCCAGCATTTT. It specifies CASSSWDREDQPQHF.